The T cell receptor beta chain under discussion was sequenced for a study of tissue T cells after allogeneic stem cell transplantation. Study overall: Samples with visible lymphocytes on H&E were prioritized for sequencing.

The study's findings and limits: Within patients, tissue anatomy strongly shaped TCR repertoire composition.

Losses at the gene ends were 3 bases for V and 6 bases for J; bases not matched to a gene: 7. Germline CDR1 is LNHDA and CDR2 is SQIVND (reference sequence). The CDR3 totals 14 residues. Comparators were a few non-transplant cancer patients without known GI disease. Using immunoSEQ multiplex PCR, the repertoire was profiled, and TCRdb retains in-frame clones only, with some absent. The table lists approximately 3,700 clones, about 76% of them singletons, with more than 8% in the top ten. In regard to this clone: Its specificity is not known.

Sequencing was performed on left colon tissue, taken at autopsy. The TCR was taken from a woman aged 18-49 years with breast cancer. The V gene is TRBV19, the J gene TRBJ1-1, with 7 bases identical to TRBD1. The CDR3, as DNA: TGTGCCAGTAGTATCGTGACAGGGAGGGCTGAAGCTTTCTTT. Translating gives CASSIVTGRAEAFF.